The 21 T cell receptor beta chains reported below all come from one sample, sequenced in a study of OX40 agonist ivuxolimab in advanced cancers. Sequencing was performed with immunoSEQ multiplex PCR; in TCRdb, only in-frame clones are kept and a portion is missing. The sample contains 35,000 to 40,000 clones, 92% of which appear only once. Sequenced material: CD4+ or CD8+ T cells sorted from blood, taken in a trial of the OX40 agonist ivuxolimab. The origin of the receptors is an adult with an advanced solid tumor such as melanoma, head and neck, liver or kidney cancer.

This chain links TRBV11-3 with TRBJ2-7, with a possible D match to TRBD1 (6 bases). Trimming pared 5 bases from V and 3 bases from J, leaving 14 bases between. Germline V gene data show CDR1 as SGHNT and CDR2 as YENEEA. This CDR3 has 14 residues. The CDR3 nucleotides read TGTGCCAGCAGCCAAAAGGACAGATTCTACGAGCAGTACGTC. Translation gives CASSQKDRFYEQYV.

The V and J genes are TRBV6-1 and TRBJ2-7; D is perhaps TRBD2 (6 bases). Trimming took off 1 base at V and 3 bases at J, with 16 bases between the two ends. The CDR3 loop spans 16 amino acids. Germline values: CDR1 MNHNS, CDR2 SASEGT. The CDR3 loop is CASSEGSGGPIYEQYF. The DNA of the CDR3 is TGTGCCAGCAGTGAAGGGTCCGGGGGTCCGATCTACGAGCAGTACTTC.

The chain links TRBV29-1 to TRBJ2-2; D not resolved. V shed 7 bases and J shed 1 base, with 4 bases lying between them. Germline CDR1 SQVTM, CDR2 ANQGSEA. There are 11 residues in the CDR3. This CDR3 is CSAVNTGELFF. In DNA, the CDR3 is TGCAGCGCTGTGAACACCGGGGAGCTGTTTTTT.

This clone was seen just once. The chain joins TRBV6-6 to TRBJ1-1, with D uncertain. The CDR3 has 11 residues. V was clipped by 6 bases and J by 4 bases, with 6 bases between them. The germline CDR1 and CDR2 sequences are MNHNY and SVGAGI (reference sequence). CDR3 amino acids: CASREGTEAFF. CDR3 nucleotides: TGTGCCAGCAGGGAAGGCACTGAAGCTTTCTTT.

V gene TRBV4-1 combines with J gene TRBJ1-4; D is unclear. The germline V and J ends were trimmed by 2 bases and 8 bases, with 9 bases remaining between them. The CDR3 is 13 amino acids. Germline CDR1 MGHRA, CDR2 YSYEKL. The CDR3 protein is CASSQSQREKLFF. As DNA, the CDR3 is TGCGCCAGCAGCCAAAGTCAACGGGAAAAACTGTTTTTT.

The gene calls are TRBV9 and TRBJ2-5, with 12 bases fitting TRBD1. The J segment lost 2 bases and the V segment lost 4 bases, leaving 6 bases of the junction unmatched. CDR1 is SGDLS, CDR2 YYNGEE, per germline. The CDR3 runs 16 residues. The CDR3 sequence is CASSPGTGGLQETQYF. As DNA, the CDR3 is TGTGCCAGCAGCCCCGGGACAGGGGGCTTGCAAGAGACCCAGTACTTC.

The chain has TRBV7-2 and TRBJ1-4; TRBD1 matches at 8 bases. Trimming took 5 bases from V and 7 from J; bases not matched to a gene: 9. The CDR3 sequence is 15 residues long. Germline CDR1 is SGHTA and CDR2 is FQGNSA. In DNA, the CDR3 is TGTGCCAGCAGCCCAAGGGACAGGCGGGTTGAAAAACTGTTTTTT. Translated: CASSPRDRRVEKLFF.

V usage is TRBV5-6 and J usage is TRBJ2-7; D not certain. Germline V CDR1 and CDR2: SGHDT, YYEEEE. The CDR3 extends over 13 amino acids. V gave up 0 bases and J gave up 6 bases, with 10 bases separating them. CDR3 in amino acids: CASSLEAWGEQYV. DNA of the CDR3: TGTGCCAGCAGCTTGGAGGCGTGGGGCGAGCAGTACGTC.

V usage is TRBV28 and J usage is TRBJ2-1; TRBD2 matches 14 bases. From germline, CDR1 is MDHEN and CDR2 SYDVKM. J lost 5 bases, V lost 5 bases, and 8 bases had no gene match. The CDR3 is 17 amino acids. CDR3 loop: CASSPRLAGGFDNEQFF. CDR3 nucleotide sequence: TGTGCCAGCAGTCCCCGACTAGCGGGAGGGTTCGACAATGAGCAGTTCTTC.

The rearrangement joins TRBV5-4 to TRBJ1-1; 10 bases are a match to TRBD1. This CDR3 has 15 residues. Germline V gene lookup returns CDR1 SGHNT and CDR2 YYREEE (reference sequence). V shed 2 bases, J shed 5 bases, and the junction held 6 bases outside the gene matches. The CDR3 loop is CASSLDRGLSTEAFF. As DNA, the CDR3 is TGTGCCAGCAGCTTAGACAGGGGGCTCTCAACTGAAGCTTTCTTT.

The rearrangement uses TRBV5-6 and TRBJ2-3, with D maybe TRBD1 (6 bases). The V end was cut by 0 bases, the J end by 1 base, with 9 bases between. This CDR3 comprises 15 residues. The germline V gene has CDR1 SGHDT and CDR2 YYEEEE. CDR3 loop: CASSLDRVGTDTQYF. CDR3 bases: TGTGCCAGCAGCTTGGACAGGGTGGGCACAGATACGCAGTATTTT.

V is TRBV30 and J is TRBJ2-7, with 7 bases aligning to TRBD2. With V trimmed by 2 bases and J by 6 bases, 13 bases remained unmatched. The CDR3 is 15 residues long. Germline V gives CDR1 GTSNPN, CDR2 SVGIG (reference sequence). CDR3 sequence (DNA): TGTGCCTGGAGTCGAAGCGGGGACTACCAACCCGAGCAGTACGTC. This codes for CAWSRSGDYQPEQYV.

The rearrangement links TRBV7-8 to TRBJ1-1; D gene unclear. V shed 4 bases and J shed 0 bases, with 12 bases lying between them. There are 15 residues in the CDR3. Germline lookup yields CDR1 SGHVS and CDR2 FQNEAQ. CDR3 DNA sequence: TGTGCCAGCAGCTCTAGAGGGCAGGTGAACACTGAAGCTTTCTTT. Encoded protein: CASSSRGQVNTEAFF.

The rearrangement uses TRBV13 and TRBJ2-7; TRBD1 agrees at 10 bases. The CDR3 consists of 15 residues. V shed 3 bases, J shed 6 bases, and the junction held 8 bases outside the gene matches. Per germline, CDR1 PRHDT and CDR2 FYEKMQ (reference sequence). The CDR3 DNA reads as TGTGCCAGCAGCTTCCGCGGGACAGGGGACCCCGAGCAGTACTTC. Translation: CASSFRGTGDPEQYF.

This clone has a handful of counts. This chain links TRBV7-9 with TRBJ2-1; 12 bases line up with TRBD2. J gave up 4 bases and V 10 bases, and 5 bases lay outside the gene matches. The CDR3 length is 14 residues. Germline V gene lookup returns CDR1 SEHNR and CDR2 FQNEAQ (reference sequence). CDR3 sequence (DNA): TGTGCCACCGCAGGGACTAGCGGGTACAATGAGCAGTTCTTC. The encoded protein is CATAGTSGYNEQFF.

CDR3 DNA sequence: TGCGCCAGCAGCCCCAGTATAGCGGGAGGGGTCTTCGGCGAGCAGTACTTC. It specifies CASSPSIAGGVFGEQYF. This chain connects TRBV4-1 to TRBJ2-7; 11 bases line up with TRBD2. The J segment lost 6 bases and the V segment lost 4 bases, leaving 14 bases of the junction unmatched. The CDR3 runs 17 residues. Per the germline V gene, CDR1 is MGHRA and CDR2 is YSYEKL.

This rearrangement joins TRBV28 to TRBJ1-1; no reliable D call. CDR1 is MDHEN and CDR2 is SYDVKM in the germline V gene. The length of the CDR3 is 14 residues. Trimming left V 6 bases short and J 1 base short, with 12 bases between. Written as DNA, the CDR3 is TGTGCCAGCAGCCGAGCGGGGAGGAACACTGAAGCTTTCTTT. Protein: CASSRAGRNTEAFF.

This clone was found a few times. The chain combines TRBV9 with TRBJ2-7, with 11 bases lining up with TRBD2. Germline V gene data show CDR1 as SGDLS and CDR2 as YYNGEE. The V and J ends lost 2 bases and 5 bases, in that order; junction bases with no gene match: 3. CDR3 length equals 14 residues. This CDR3 is CASSVSGRAHEQYF. CDR3 bases: TGTGCCAGCAGCGTTAGCGGGAGGGCCCACGAGCAGTACTTC. Full variable domain (outside the CDR3, taken from reference TRBV9 and TRBJ2-7): DSGVTQTPKHLITATGQRVTLRCSPRSGDLSVYWYQQSLDQGLQFLIQYYNGEERAKGNILERFSAQQFPDLHSELNLSSLELGDSALYFCASSVSGRAHEQYFGPGTRLTVT.

V usage is TRBV15 and J usage is TRBJ2-7, with TRBD2 matching over 10 bases. Germline loops: CDR1 LNHNV, CDR2 YYDKDF (reference sequence). The CDR3 contains 15 residues. Trimming took 0 bases from V and 5 from J; bases not matched to a gene: 4. CDR3 amino acids: CATSRDPSGSHEQYV. In nucleotides, the CDR3 is TGTGCCACCAGCAGAGATCCTAGCGGGAGTCACGAGCAGTACGTC.

This clone was counted between two and nine times. The chain uses TRBV30 and TRBJ1-1; D unclear. The germline V gene has CDR1 GTSNPN and CDR2 SVGIG (reference sequence). Trimming cost V 4 bases and J 2 bases, with 8 bases left between them. CDR3 length: 12 residues. CDR3 residues: CAWTGTNTEAFF. The CDR3 nucleotides are TGTGCCTGGACAGGAACTAACACTGAAGCTTTCTTT.

The chain has TRBV12-5 and TRBJ1-3; D is undetermined. This CDR3 comprises 17 residues. V was clipped by 7 bases and J by 0 bases, with 19 bases between them. Germline V lookup: CDR1 LGHNT, CDR2 FRNRAP. For the CDR3, the DNA is TGTGCTAGTGACCCACCCCCGGCCTTGAGCTCTGGAAACACCATATATTTT. It codes for CASDPPPALSSGNTIYF. Variable domain in full (rest from reference TRBV12-5 and TRBJ1-3): DARVTQTPRHKVTEMGQEVTMRCQPILGHNTVFWYRQTMMQGLELLAYFRNRAPLDDSGMPKDRFSAEMPDATLATLKIQPSEPRDSAVYFCASDPPPALSSGNTIYFGEGSWLTVV.